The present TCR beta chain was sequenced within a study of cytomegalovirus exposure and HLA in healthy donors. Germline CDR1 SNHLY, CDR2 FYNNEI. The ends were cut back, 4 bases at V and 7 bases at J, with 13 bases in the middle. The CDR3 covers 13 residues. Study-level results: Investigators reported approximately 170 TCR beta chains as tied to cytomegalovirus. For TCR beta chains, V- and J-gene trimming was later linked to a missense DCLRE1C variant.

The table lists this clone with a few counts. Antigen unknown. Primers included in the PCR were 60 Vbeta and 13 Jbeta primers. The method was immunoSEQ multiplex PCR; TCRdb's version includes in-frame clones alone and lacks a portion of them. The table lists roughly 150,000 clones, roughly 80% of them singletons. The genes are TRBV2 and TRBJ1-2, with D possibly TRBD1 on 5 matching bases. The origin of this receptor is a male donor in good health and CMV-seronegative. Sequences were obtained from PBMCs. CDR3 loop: CASSGQPLGGYTF. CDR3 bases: TGTGCCAGCAGTGGACAGCCTTTAGGTGGCTACACCTTC.